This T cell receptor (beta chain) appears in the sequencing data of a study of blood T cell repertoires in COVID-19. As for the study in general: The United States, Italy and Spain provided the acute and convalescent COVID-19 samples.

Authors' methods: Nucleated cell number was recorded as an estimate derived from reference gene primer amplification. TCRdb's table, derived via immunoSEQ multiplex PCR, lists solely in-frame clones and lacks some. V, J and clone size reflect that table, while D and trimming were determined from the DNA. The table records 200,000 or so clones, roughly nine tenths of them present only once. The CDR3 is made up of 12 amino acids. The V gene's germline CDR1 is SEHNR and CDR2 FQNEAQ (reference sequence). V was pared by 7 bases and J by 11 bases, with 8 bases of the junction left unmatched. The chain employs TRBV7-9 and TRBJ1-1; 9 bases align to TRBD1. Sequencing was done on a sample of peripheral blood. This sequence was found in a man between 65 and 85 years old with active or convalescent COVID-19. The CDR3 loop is CASNIDRGRAFF. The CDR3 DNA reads TGTGCCAGCAATATAGACAGGGGGAGGGCTTTCTTT.